Each of the 10 T cell receptor beta chains below was sequenced from the same sample in a study of OX40 agonist ivuxolimab in advanced cancers. Library method: the immunoSEQ multiplex PCR assay. In TCRdb, the immuneACCESS table is reduced to in-frame sequences with V and J assigned. These tables do not hold every clone; where another copy was compared, an unresolved V gene accounts for under half, and the others remain unexplained. The sample data list approximately 68,000 clones, and 86% of these were observed just once. The leading ten clones occupy approximately 0.72% of the sample. The sample here was CD4+ or CD8+ T cells sorted from blood, taken in a trial of the OX40 agonist ivuxolimab. Every receptor here comes from an adult with an advanced solid tumor such as melanoma, head and neck, liver or kidney cancer.

The chain recombines TRBV15 with TRBJ1-2; possible D gene TRBD1, 6 bases. Per germline, CDR1 LNHNV and CDR2 YYDKDF (reference sequence). V lost 6 bases and J 2 bases, leaving 10 bases between the germline ends. CDR3 length equals 13 residues. The CDR3 reads CATSDRQNYGYTF. The CDR3 DNA sequence: TGTGCCACCAGTGACAGGCAGAACTATGGCTACACCTTC.

V usage is TRBV5-1 and J usage is TRBJ2-3; TRBD2 aligns across 8 bases. This CDR3 is 16 amino acids long. Germline CDR1 is SGHRS and CDR2 is YFSETQ. Trimming removed 0 bases from V and 1 base from J; junction bases left unmatched: 4. Here the CDR3 DNA reads TGCGCCAGCAGCTTGGAGCTAGCGGGTGGCACAGATACGCAGTATTTT. This sequence encodes CASSLELAGGTDTQYF. The variable domain in full, completed from reference TRBV5-1 and TRBJ2-3, reads KAGVTQTPRYLIKTRGQQVTLSCSPISGHRSVSWYQQTPGQGLQFLFEYFSETQRNKGNFPGRFSGRQFSNSRSEMNVSTLELGDSALYLCASSLELAGGTDTQYFGPGTRLTVL.

V is TRBV28 and J is TRBJ1-2; 8 nucleotides match TRBD1. V dropped 4 bases and J dropped 4; count of bases not matched to a gene: 8. Germline V lookup: CDR1 MDHEN, CDR2 SYDVKM. The CDR3 is 15 residues long. The CDR3 bases are TGTGCCAGCAGTTACCAGGGGGCGGAATCCTATGGCTACACCTTC. This encodes CASSYQGAESYGYTF.

This clone was seen a few times. The rearrangement uses TRBV7-9 and TRBJ2-2, with 9 bases identical to TRBD1. The ends lost 5 bases at V and 9 bases at J; junction bases unmatched: 7. CDR3 length: 14 amino acids. Germline loops: CDR1 SEHNR, CDR2 FQNEAQ (reference sequence). The CDR3 coding sequence is TGTGCCAGCAGCCAGCCCGGGACAGGGAGGGAGCTGTTTTTT. Translated: CASSQPGTGRELFF.

The CDR3 DNA is TGCGCCAGCAGCTTAGATCCGGGACAGGGAGACGAGCAGTACTTC. Translation gives CASSLDPGQGDEQYF. This sequence joins TRBV5-1 and TRBJ2-7; 9 bases line up with TRBD1. The germline V gene encodes CDR1 SGHRS and CDR2 YFSETQ. CDR3 length: 15 residues. V shed 2 bases, J shed 5 bases, and the junction held 8 bases outside the gene matches.

This clone came up once. V and J are TRBV7-7 and TRBJ2-3, with D possibly called TRBD1 or TRBD2 (5 bases each). Germline V gene data show CDR1 as SSHAT and CDR2 as FNYEAQ (reference sequence). The V end lost 1 base, the J end lost 2 bases, and 10 bases lay between the germline ends. The CDR3 totals 15 residues. In DNA form, the CDR3 reads TGTGCCAGCAGCTTAGGGGACGGATACACAGATACGCAGTATTTT. Translated, it gives CASSLGDGYTDTQYF.

The V call is TRBV13, the J call TRBJ2-1; D unresolved. CDR1 PRHDT and CDR2 FYEKMQ come from the germline V gene (reference sequence). CDR3 length: 13 residues. Trimming took 2 bases from V and 2 from J, leaving 4 bases between them. The DNA of the CDR3 is TGTGCCAGCAGCTTAAACACCTACAATGAGCAGTTCTTC. This encodes CASSLNTYNEQFF.

The genes are TRBV6-6 and TRBJ1-5; D gene uncertain. Germline-derived CDR1 and CDR2 are MNHNY and SVGAGI (reference sequence). The V gene lost 6 bases and the J gene lost 3 bases, with 15 bases spanning the gap. The CDR3 has 15 residues. The CDR3 nucleotides are TGTGCCAGCAGCAACGGGCCGGGGAACAATCAGCCCCAGCATTTT. Translated: CASSNGPGNNQPQHF.

This clone was seen just once. The chain is built from TRBV7-9 and TRBJ1-1, with D unclear. Looked up from germline, CDR1 is SEHNR and CDR2 is FQNEAQ (reference sequence). Trimming removed 7 bases at V and 4 bases at J, with 16 bases between. This CDR3 has 14 residues. The CDR3 DNA reads TGTGCCAGCACCCAGACGAAACGGGGCACTGAAGCTTTCTTT. Translated, it gives CASTQTKRGTEAFF.

This chain uses TRBV6-1 with TRBJ2-2; a weak D match, TRBD2 (6 bases). This CDR3 is built from 16 residues. In germline, CDR1 is MNHNS, CDR2 SASEGT. V dropped 2 bases and J dropped 8 bases, with 18 bases sitting between them. CDR3 nucleotides: TGTGCCAGCAGTGAAAGGGCGGGACGACGATCGGGGGAGCTGTTTTTT. This translates into CASSERAGRRSGELFF.